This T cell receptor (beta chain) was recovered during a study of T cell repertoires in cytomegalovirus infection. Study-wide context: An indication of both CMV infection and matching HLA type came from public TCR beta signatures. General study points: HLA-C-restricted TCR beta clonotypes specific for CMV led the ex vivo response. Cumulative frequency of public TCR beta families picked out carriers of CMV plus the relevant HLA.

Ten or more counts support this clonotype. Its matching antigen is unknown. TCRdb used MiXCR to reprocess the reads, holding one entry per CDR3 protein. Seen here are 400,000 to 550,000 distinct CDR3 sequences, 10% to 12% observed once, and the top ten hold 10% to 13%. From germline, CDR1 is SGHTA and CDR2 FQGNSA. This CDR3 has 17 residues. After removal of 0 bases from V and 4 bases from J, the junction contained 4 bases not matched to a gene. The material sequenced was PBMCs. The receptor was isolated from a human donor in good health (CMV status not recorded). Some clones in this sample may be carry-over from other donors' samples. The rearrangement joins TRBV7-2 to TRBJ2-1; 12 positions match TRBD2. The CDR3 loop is CASSLALLAGGYNEQFF. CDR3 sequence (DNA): TGTGCCAGCAGCTTAGCGCTACTAGCGGGGGGTTACAATGAGCAGTTCTTC. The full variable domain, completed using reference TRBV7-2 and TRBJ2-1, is GAGVSQSPSNKVTEKGKDVELRCDPISGHTALYWYRQSLGQGLEFLIYFQGNSAPDKSGLPSDRFSAERTGGSVSTLTIQRTQQEDSAVYLCASSLALLAGGYNEQFFGPGTRLTVL.